A single T cell receptor beta chain is shown here with its context. CDR3 size: 14 residues. From germline, CDR1 is MNHEY and CDR2 SVGAGI. V was trimmed by 6 bases and J by 2 bases, leaving 13 bases between them. The data derive from a study of blood T cell repertoires in COVID-19. Profiled with immunoSEQ multiplex PCR; TCRdb holds only in-frame clones, not every one. The sample includes about 250,000 clones, over 75% of them seen just once. The sequence derives from a woman in her late teens or twenties who had recovered from COVID-19. The sample comprised PBMCs or T cells enriched from blood (not recorded which). The V gene is TRBV6-5, the J gene TRBJ1-1; D not certain. This chain's CDR3 is CASRLGRGNTEAFF. The CDR3 coding sequence is TGTGCCAGCAGGTTAGGACGGGGAAACACTGAAGCTTTCTTT.